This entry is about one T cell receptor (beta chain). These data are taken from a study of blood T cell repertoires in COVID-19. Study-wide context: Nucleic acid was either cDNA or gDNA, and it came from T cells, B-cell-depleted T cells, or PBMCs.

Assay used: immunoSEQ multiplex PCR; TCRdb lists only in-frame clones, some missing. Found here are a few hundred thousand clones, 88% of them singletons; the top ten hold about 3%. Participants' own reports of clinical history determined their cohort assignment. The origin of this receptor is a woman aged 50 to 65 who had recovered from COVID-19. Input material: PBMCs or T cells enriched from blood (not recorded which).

CDR3 loop: CASSEGSGWAGEQFF. CDR3 DNA sequence: TGTGCCAGCAGTGAAGGCAGCGGATGGGCGGGTGAGCAGTTCTTC. The J gene is TRBJ2-1, the V gene TRBV6-4; possible D gene TRBD2, 5 bases. V was trimmed by 3 bases and J by 9 bases, leaving 18 bases between them. The germline V gene has CDR1 MRHNA and CDR2 SNTAGT. This CDR3 is 15 amino acids long.